This T cell receptor (beta chain) appears in the sequencing data of a study of blood T cell repertoires in COVID-19. Study summary: T cells, B-cell-depleted T cells, or PBMCs provided the cDNA or gDNA that served as material.

Deletions cut 0 bases from V and 7 bases from J, with 7 bases between. The CDR3 sequence is 14 residues long. Germline V lookup: CDR1 MNHNY, CDR2 SVGAGI (reference sequence). The repertoire was sequenced with immunoSEQ multiplex PCR; TCRdb's copy has only in-frame clones and lacks some. Of approximately 160,000 clones listed, 75% to 85% were seen once; the top ten hold approximately 5.4%. Participants' reported clinical history set cohort assignment. Among Cohort 3 donors, those recovered had two negative PCRs, clearance, or symptom resolution. What was sequenced was PBMCs or T cells enriched from blood (not recorded which). The sequence derives from a man aged 35 to 55 who had recovered from COVID-19. The rearrangement uses TRBV6-6 and TRBJ1-6; possibly TRBD1 for D (5 bases). In nucleotides, the CDR3 is TGTGCCAGCAGTTACTCCCAGGGAAATTCACCCCTCCACTTT. Its translation: CASSYSQGNSPLHF.